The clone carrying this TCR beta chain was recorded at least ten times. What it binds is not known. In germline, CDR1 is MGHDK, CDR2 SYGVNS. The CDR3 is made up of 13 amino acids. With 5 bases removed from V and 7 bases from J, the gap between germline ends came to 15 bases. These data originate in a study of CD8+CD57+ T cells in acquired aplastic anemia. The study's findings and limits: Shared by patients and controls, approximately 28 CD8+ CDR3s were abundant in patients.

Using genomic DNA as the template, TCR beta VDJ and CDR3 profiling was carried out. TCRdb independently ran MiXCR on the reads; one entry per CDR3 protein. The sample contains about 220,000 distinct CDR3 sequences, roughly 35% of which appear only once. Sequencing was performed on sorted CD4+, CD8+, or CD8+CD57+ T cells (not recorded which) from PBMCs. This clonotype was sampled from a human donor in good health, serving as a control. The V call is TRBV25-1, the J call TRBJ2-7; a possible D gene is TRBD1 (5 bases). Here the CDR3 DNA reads TGTGCCAGCAGTCCCCCAGGGATGGGTGAGCAGTACTTC. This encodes CASSPPGMGEQYF.